This record looks at one TCR beta chain sequence and its context. These data come from a study of blood T cell repertoires in COVID-19. On the study more broadly: PBMCs, B-cell-depleted T cells, or T cells provided the cDNA or gDNA that made up the material.

V was clipped by 3 bases and J by 7 bases, with 11 bases between them. In germline, CDR1 is SQVTM, CDR2 ANQGSEA. The CDR3 extends over 12 amino acids. Researchers sorted participants into cohorts using their self-reported clinical history. Two negative PCRs, clearance, or symptom resolution had been documented for recovered Cohort 3 donors. Using immunoSEQ multiplex PCR, the repertoire was profiled, and TCRdb retains in-frame clones only, with some absent. The table shows roughly 230,000 clones, with roughly four fifths occurring only once. The TCR comes from a man aged 50-60 years who had recovered from COVID-19. The chain employs TRBV29-1 and TRBJ2-3; perhaps TRBD1 as D (6 bases). Sequencing was done on a sample of PBMCs or T cells enriched from blood (not recorded which). The CDR3 coding sequence is TGCAGCGTTGAGCAGGGGTCAAATACGCAGTATTTT. It codes for CSVEQGSNTQYF.